The rows below give T cell receptor beta chains drawn from one sample of a study of blood T cells in healthy people across ages. TCRdb itself ran the 5' RACE reads through MiXCR, one entry per CDR3 protein. The sample holds 540,000 or so distinct CDR3 sequences, less than 25% seen once. The sample was also linked to a second study, of T cells of mothers and their children.

The specimen sequenced was blood. The receptors come from a boy younger than 18 in good health. Both conserved end residues are part of each CDR3. Fields, in order: V gene, D gene, CDR3 length, CDR3 protein. A D gene is named only where the DNA matches it firmly.

>TRBV12-3/TRBV12-4|.|15
CASSLAGTLQETQYF
>TRBV27|TRBD2|18
CASSLTVAGGQYQETQYF
>TRBV7-2|TRBD1|15
CASSFGQGTYNEQFF
>TRBV20-1|TRBD2|14
CSARGTGGHNEQFF
>TRBV10-3|.|13
CAISSDPEDTIYF
>TRBV11-1|.|16
CASSRERVASYNEQFF
>TRBV6-1|TRBD1|18
CASTHRQGAFATNEKLFF
>TRBV7-2|.|14
CASSTGPEAETQYF
>TRBV9|TRBD2|16
CASSVPPAGAGYEQYF
>TRBV28|TRBD2|17
CASSLWGLDIRIAGRYF
>TRBV29-1|.|14
CSVVEQQGTYGYTF
>TRBV2|.|14
CASQRHENNSPLHF
>TRBV5-1|.|16
CASSLDGSIQGREQYF
>TRBV4-3|.|14
CASSGGTSNQPQHF
>TRBV12-3/TRBV12-4|TRBD1|12
CATGQVGCGYTF
>TRBV18|.|15
CASSPHPASTDTQYF
>TRBV7-3|TRBD2|15
CASSSTGTSGGELFF
>TRBV6-1|.|15
CASSENTMGSYEQYF
>TRBV4-3|TRBD2|17
CASSPGRGLATVETQYF
>TRBV6-6|.|15
CASSYARASRETQYF
>TRBV11-1|TRBD2|18
CASSFSPSGVEGKNIQYF
>TRBV21-1|.|18
CASSKVKDGLGPRNEQFF
>TRBV7-9|.|13
CATLGAGDTEAFF
>TRBV5-1|.|14
CASSGDPVGGEQYF
>TRBV27|.|14
CASSFSDSNQPQHF
>TRBV4-1|TRBD1|17
CASSQISRTGPQETQYF
>TRBV12-3/TRBV12-4|.|15
CASSLGSGMLYGYTF
>TRBV7-2|.|17
CASSLVIPGPGAYEQYF
>TRBV20-1|TRBD2|14
CSARTSGDSYEQYF
>TRBV20-1|.|12
CSARATGIGYTF
>TRBV28|.|17
CASSPEYPGGRSYEQYF
>TRBV10-3|.|11
CAIRGTNEQFF
>TRBV4-3|.|15
CASSQNGLAGGTQYF
>TRBV11-2|.|19
CASSLPPRQSSITNEKLFF
>TRBV28|TRBD1|16
CASSLIQQGARNEQFF
>TRBV6-6|.|14
CASSLSRTWHEQYF
>TRBV3-1|TRBD1|18
CASSRLTSGGDSNQPQHF
>TRBV6-2/TRBV6-3|.|12
CASRSRVYEQYF
>TRBV27|TRBD2|15
CASSLGGRAGNEQFF
>TRBV9|.|17
CASSVATAGQGENIQYF
>TRBV5-1|.|17
CASSLIFDSSMNTEAFF
>TRBV6-5|.|13
CASSYFVIYEQYF
>TRBV5-1|.|15
CASSLTGSSTDTQYF
>TRBV9|.|16
CASSVDGAGVNTEAFF
>TRBV7-9|TRBD2|16
CASSLLAATRPDTQYF
>TRBV5-1|TRBD2|17
CASSLANLAGGTDEQYF
>TRBV2|TRBD1|16
CASSFGQGRSSETQYF
>TRBV7-2|TRBD1|18
CASSPGTGRFSSSYEQYF
>TRBV29-1|.|13
CTVGTAIMETQYF
>TRBV7-3|.|14
CASSLRGTTDTQYF